This TCR beta chain was observed in a study of T cells expressing NK-cell markers. Study-level results: Top CD8+ clonotypes included the dominant CD3+CD56+NKG2C+ clonotypes in roughly 6 donors. The study found these clonotypes also leading the CD3+CD56-NKG2C+ fraction in a few donors. Evidence did not settle whether expanded NKG2C+ T cell clones targeted HCMV.

From its re-call of the 5' RACE reads, TCRdb lists each CDR3 protein once, without DNA. This sample contains 400,000 to 450,000 distinct CDR3 sequences. A remark on this clonotype: Its antigen is currently unknown.

Germline values: CDR1 DFQATT, CDR2 SNEGSKA (reference sequence). This CDR3 comprises 15 residues. V usage is TRBV20-1 and J usage is TRBJ1-1. The clonotype comes from a woman aged 18-69 years in good health. The sample comprised blood T cells: a sorted CD56 or NKG2C T cell subset, CD4+ or CD8+ T cells, or bulk PBMC T cells (not recorded which). CDR3: CSARAEGSRDTEAFF.